Below, one T cell receptor (beta chain) is given with its context. Its antigen is undetermined. The CDR3 is made up of 18 amino acids. The germline V gene encodes CDR1 SGHAT and CDR2 FQNNGV. V lost 2 bases and J lost 9; bases outside the gene matches: 17. MiXCR was run by TCRdb on the reads, yielding one entry per CDR3 protein. Altogether a few hundred thousand distinct CDR3 sequences are present, roughly 13% being singletons, with the ten largest covering 8.5% to 9%. This sample was included in a study of T cell repertoires in cytomegalovirus infection. Study-level information: CMV infection plus the matching HLA type was flagged by public TCR beta signatures.

Findings of the study overall: CMV-specific TCR beta clonotypes restricted by HLA-C dominated the ex vivo response. Cumulative frequency of public TCR beta families picked out carriers of CMV plus the relevant HLA.

The sequence came from a human donor in good health (CMV status not recorded). Some clones in this sample may be carry-over from other donors' samples. This chain uses TRBV11-2 with TRBJ2-1; 9 nucleotides match TRBD2. The sample taken for sequencing was PBMCs. Here the CDR3 DNA reads TGTGCCAGCAGCTTATCCGTGGGGACGGCGGGAGGGGTGGTTGAGCAGTTCTTC. Its protein is CASSLSVGTAGGVVEQFF.